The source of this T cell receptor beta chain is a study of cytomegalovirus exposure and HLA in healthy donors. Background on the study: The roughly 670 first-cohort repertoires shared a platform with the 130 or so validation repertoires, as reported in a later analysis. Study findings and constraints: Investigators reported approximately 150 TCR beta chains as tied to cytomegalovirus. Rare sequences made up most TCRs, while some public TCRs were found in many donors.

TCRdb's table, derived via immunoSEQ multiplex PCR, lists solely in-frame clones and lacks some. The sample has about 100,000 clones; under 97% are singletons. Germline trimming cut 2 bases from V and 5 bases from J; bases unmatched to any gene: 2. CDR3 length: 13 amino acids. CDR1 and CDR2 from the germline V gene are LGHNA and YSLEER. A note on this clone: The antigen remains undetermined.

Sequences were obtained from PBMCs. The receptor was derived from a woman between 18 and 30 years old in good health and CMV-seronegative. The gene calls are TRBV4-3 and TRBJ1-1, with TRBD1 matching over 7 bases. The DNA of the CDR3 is TGCGCCAGCAGCCAAACAGGGGTGACTGAAGCTTTCTTT. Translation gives CASSQTGVTEAFF.